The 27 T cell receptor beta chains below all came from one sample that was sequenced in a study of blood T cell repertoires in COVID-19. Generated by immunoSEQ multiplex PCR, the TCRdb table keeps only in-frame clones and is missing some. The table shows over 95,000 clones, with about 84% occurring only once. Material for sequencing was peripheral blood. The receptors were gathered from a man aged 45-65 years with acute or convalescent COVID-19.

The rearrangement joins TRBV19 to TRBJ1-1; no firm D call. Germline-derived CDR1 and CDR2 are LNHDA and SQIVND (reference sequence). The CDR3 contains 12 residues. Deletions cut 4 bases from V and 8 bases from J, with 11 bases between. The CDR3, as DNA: TGTGCCAGTAGTACAACTCGGGAAGAAGCTTTCTTT. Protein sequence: CASSTTREEAFF.

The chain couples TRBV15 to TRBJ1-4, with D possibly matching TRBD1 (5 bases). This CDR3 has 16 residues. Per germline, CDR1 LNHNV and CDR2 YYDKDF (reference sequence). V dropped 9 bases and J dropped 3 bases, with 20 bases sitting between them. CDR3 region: CATARGGSIANEKLFF. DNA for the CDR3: TGTGCCACGGCCCGGGGGGGATCAATAGCTAATGAAAAACTGTTTTTT.

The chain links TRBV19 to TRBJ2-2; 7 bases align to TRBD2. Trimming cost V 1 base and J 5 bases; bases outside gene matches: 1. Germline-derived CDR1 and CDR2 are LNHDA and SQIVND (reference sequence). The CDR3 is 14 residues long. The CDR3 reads CASSIVGGTGELFF. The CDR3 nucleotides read TGTGCCAGTAGTATAGTGGGGGGGACCGGGGAGCTGTTTTTT.

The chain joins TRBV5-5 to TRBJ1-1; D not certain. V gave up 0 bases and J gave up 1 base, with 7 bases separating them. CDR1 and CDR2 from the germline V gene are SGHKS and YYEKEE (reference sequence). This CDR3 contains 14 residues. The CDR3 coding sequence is TGTGCCAGCAGCTTGGAACAGTGGAACACTGAAGCTTTCTTT. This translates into CASSLEQWNTEAFF.

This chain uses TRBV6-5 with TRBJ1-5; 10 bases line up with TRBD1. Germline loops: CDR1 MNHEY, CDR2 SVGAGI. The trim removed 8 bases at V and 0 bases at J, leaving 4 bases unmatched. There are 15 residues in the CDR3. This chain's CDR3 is CASGTGDLSNQPQHF. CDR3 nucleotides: TGTGCCAGCGGGACAGGGGACCTTAGCAATCAGCCCCAGCATTTT.

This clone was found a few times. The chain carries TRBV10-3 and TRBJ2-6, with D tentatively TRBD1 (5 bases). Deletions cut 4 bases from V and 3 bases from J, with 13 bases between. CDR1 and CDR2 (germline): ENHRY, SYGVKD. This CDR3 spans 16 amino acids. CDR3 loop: CAISVDSLFGANVLTF. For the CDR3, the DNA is TGTGCCATCAGTGTTGACAGCCTTTTTGGGGCCAACGTCCTGACTTTC.

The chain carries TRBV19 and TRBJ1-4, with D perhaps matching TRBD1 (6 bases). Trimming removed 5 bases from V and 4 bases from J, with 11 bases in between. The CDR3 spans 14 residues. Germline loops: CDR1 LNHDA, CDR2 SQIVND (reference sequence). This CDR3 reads CASSSGTLNEKLFF. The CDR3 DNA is TGTGCCAGTAGTTCTGGGACACTTAATGAAAAACTGTTTTTT.

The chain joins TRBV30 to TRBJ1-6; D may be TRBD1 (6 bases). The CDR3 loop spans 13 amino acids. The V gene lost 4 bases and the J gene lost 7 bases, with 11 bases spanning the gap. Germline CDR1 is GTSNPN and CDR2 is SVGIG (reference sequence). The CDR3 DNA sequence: TGTGCCTGGATGCTACAGGGAAATTCACCCCTCCACTTT. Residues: CAWMLQGNSPLHF.

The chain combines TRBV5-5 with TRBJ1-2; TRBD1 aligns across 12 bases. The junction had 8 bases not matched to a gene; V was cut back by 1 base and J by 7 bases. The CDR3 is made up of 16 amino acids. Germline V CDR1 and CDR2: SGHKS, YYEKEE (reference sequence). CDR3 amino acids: CASSLPTGQGAGGYTF. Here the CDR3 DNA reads TGTGCCAGCAGCTTGCCCACGGGACAGGGGGCTGGTGGCTACACCTTC.

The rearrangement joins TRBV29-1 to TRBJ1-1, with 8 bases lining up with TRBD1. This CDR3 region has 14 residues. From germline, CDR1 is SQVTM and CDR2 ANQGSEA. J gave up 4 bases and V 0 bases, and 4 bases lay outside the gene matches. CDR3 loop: CSVEEQGAITEAFF. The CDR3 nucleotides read TGCAGCGTTGAAGAGCAGGGGGCGATCACTGAAGCTTTCTTT.

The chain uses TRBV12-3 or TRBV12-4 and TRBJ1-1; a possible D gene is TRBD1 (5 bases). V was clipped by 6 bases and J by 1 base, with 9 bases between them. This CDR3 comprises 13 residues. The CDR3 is CASRDTANTEAFF. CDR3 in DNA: TGTGCCAGCAGGGACACCGCGAACACTGAAGCTTTCTTT.

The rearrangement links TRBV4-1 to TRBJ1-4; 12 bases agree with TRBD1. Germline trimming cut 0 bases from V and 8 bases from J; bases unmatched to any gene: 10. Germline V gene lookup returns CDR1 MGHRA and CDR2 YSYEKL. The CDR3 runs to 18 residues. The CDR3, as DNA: TGCGCCAGCAGCCAAGATTATGGGACAGGGGGCGAGGGAGAAAAACTGTTTTTT. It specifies CASSQDYGTGGEGEKLFF.

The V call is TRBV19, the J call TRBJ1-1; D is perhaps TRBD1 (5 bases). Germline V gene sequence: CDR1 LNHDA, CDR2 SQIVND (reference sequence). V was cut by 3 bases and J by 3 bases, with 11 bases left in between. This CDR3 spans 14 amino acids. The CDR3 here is CASSIAGRDTEAFF. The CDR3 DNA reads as TGTGCCAGTAGTATCGCAGGGAGGGACACTGAAGCTTTCTTT.

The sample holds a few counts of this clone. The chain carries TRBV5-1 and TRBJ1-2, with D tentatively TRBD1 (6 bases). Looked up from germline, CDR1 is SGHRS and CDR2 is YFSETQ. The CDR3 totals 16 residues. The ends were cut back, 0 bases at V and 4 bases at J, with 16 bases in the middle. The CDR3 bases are TGCGCCAGCAGCTTGGGAGAAACAGGGACCGCCTATGGCTACACCTTC. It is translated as CASSLGETGTAYGYTF. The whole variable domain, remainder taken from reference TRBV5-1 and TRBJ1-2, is KAGVTQTPRYLIKTRGQQVTLSCSPISGHRSVSWYQQTPGQGLQFLFEYFSETQRNKGNFPGRFSGRQFSNSRSEMNVSTLELGDSALYLCASSLGETGTAYGYTFGSGTRLTVV.

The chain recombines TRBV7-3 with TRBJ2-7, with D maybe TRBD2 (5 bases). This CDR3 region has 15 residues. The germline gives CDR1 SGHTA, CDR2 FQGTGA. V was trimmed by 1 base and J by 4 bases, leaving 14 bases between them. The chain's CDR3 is CASSLKPGPGYEQYF. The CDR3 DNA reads TGTGCCAGCAGCTTAAAACCCGGTCCGGGGTACGAGCAGTACTTC.

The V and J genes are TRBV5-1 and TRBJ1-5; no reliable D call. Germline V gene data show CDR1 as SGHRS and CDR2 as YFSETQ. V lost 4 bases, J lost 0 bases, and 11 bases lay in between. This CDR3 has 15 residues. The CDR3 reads CASSLEDFSNQPQHF. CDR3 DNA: TGCGCCAGCAGCCTTGAGGATTTTAGCAATCAGCCCCAGCATTTT.

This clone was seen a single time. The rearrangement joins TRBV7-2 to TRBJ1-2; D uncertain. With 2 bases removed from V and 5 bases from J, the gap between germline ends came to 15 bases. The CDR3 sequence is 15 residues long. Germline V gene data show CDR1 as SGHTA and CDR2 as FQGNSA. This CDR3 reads CASSLQASMSYGYTF. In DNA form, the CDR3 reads TGTGCCAGCAGCTTACAGGCCTCTATGTCGTATGGCTACACCTTC. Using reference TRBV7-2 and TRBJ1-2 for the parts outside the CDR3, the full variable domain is GAGVSQSPSNKVTEKGKDVELRCDPISGHTALYWYRQSLGQGLEFLIYFQGNSAPDKSGLPSDRFSAERTGGSVSTLTIQRTQQEDSAVYLCASSLQASMSYGYTFGSGTRLTVV.

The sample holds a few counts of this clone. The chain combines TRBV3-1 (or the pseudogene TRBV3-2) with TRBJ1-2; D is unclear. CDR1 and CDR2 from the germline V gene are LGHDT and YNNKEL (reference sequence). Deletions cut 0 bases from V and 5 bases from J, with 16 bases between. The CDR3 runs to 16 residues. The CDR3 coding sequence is TGTGCCAGCAGCCAAGAGGGCACCTCTACGGGGTATGGCTACACCTTC. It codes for CASSQEGTSTGYGYTF.

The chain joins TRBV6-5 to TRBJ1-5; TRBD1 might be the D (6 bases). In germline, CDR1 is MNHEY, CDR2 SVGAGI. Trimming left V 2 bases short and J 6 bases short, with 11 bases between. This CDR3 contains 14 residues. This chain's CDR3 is CASSYRGGTQPQHF. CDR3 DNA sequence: TGTGCCAGCAGTTACAGAGGGGGTACTCAGCCCCAGCATTTT.

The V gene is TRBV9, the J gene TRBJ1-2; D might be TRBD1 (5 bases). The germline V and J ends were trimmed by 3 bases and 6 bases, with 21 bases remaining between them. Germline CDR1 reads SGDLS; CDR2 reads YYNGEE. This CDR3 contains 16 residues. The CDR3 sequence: CASSGGGTPRGDGYTF. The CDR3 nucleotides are TGTGCCAGCAGCGGCGGGGGGACCCCGAGAGGCGATGGCTACACCTTC.

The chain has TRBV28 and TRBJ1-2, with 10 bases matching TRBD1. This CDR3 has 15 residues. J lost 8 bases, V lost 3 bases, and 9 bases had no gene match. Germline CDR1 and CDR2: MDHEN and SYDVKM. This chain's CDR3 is CASSLEDRGSEGYTF. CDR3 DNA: TGTGCCAGCAGTTTGGAGGACAGGGGGTCGGAGGGCTACACCTTC.

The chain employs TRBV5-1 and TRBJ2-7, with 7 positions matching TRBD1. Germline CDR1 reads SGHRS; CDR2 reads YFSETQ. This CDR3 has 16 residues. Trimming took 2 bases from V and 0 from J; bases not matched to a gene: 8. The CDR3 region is CASSLATGTASYEQYF. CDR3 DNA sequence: TGCGCCAGCAGCTTAGCAACCGGGACAGCCTCCTACGAGCAGTACTTC.

CDR3 in DNA: TGTGCCAGCAGCTTATCGGGGTTCCACGAGCAGTACTTC. Translation gives CASSLSGFHEQYF. The V gene is TRBV11-2, the J gene TRBJ2-7, with D perhaps TRBD2 (5 bases). V was trimmed by 2 bases and J by 5 bases, leaving 10 bases between them. Germline V gene lookup returns CDR1 SGHAT and CDR2 FQNNGV. The CDR3 has 13 residues.

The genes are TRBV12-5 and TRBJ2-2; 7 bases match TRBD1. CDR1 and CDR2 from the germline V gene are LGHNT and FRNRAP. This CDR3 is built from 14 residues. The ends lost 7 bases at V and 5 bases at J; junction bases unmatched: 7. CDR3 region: CASAPGQTTGELFF. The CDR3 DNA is TGTGCTAGTGCACCGGGACAGACAACCGGGGAGCTGTTTTTT. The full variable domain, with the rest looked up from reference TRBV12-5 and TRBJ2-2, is DARVTQTPRHKVTEMGQEVTMRCQPILGHNTVFWYRQTMMQGLELLAYFRNRAPLDDSGMPKDRFSAEMPDATLATLKIQPSEPRDSAVYFCASAPGQTTGELFFGEGSRLTVL.

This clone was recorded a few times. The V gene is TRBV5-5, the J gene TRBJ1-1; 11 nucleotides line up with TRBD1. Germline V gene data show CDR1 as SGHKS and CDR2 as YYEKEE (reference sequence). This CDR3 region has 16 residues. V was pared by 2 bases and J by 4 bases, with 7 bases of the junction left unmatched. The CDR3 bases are TGTGCCAGCAGCTTAGGTGGGACAGGGGGTTCCACTGAAGCTTTCTTT. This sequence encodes CASSLGGTGGSTEAFF.

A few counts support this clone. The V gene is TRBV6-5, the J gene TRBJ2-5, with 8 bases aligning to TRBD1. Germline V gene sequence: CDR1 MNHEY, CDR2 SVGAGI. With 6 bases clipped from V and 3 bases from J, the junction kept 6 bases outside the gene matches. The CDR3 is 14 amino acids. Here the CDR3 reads CASRGRTGKETQYF. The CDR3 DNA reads TGTGCCAGCAGGGGGAGGACAGGGAAAGAGACCCAGTACTTC.

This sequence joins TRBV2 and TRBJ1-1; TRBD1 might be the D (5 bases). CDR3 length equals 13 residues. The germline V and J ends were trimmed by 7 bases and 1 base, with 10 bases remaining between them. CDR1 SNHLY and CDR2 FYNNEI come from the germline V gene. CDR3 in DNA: TGTGCCAGCACCATTACAGGGAACACTGAAGCTTTCTTT. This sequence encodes CASTITGNTEAFF.